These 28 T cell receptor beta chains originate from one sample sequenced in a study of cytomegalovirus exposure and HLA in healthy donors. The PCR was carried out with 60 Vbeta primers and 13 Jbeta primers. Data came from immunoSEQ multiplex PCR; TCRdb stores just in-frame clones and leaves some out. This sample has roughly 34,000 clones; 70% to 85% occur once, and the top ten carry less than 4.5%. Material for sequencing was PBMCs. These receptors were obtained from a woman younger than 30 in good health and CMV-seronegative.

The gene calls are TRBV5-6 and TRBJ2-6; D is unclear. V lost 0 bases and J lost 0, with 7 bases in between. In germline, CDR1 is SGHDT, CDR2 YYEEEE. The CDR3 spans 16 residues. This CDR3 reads CASSLGAFSGANVLTF. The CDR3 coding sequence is TGTGCCAGCAGCTTGGGGGCCTTCTCTGGGGCCAACGTCCTGACTTTC.

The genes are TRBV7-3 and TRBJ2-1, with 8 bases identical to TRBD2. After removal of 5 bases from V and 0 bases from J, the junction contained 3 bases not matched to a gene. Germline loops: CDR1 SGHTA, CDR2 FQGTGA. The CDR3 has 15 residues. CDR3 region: CASSPGGGSYNEQFF. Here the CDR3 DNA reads TGTGCCAGCAGCCCGGGGGGGGGCTCCTACAATGAGCAGTTCTTC. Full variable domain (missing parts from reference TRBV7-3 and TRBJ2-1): GAGVSQTPSNKVTEKGKYVELRCDPISGHTALYWYRQSLGQGPEFLIYFQGTGAADDSGLPNDRFFAVRPEGSVSTLKIQRTERGDSAVYLCASSPGGGSYNEQFFGPGTRLTVL.

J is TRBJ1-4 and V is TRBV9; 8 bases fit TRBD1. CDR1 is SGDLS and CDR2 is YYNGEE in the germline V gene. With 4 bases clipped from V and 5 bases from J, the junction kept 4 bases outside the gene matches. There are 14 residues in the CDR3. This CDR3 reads CASSLGQGNEKLFF. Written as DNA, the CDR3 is TGTGCCAGCAGCCTCGGACAGGGAAATGAAAAACTGTTTTTT.

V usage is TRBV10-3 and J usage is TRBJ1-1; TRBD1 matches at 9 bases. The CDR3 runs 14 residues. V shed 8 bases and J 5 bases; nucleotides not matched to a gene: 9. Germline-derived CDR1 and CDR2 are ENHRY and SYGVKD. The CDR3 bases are TGTGCCATCCTTAAGGACAGGGGTGGTACTGAAGCTTTCTTT. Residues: CAILKDRGGTEAFF.

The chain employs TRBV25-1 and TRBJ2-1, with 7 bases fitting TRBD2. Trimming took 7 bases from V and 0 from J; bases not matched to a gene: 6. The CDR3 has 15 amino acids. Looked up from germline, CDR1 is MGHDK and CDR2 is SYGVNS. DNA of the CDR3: TGTGCCAGCATGCTAGCGGAAAGCTCCTACAATGAGCAGTTCTTC. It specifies CASMLAESSYNEQFF.

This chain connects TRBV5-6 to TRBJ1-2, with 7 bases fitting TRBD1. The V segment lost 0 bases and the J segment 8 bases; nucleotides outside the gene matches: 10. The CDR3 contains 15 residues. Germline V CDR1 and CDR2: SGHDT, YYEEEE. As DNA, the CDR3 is TGTGCCAGCAGCTTGGCGGGGCAGGGGGTAGCGGGCTACACCTTC. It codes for CASSLAGQGVAGYTF.

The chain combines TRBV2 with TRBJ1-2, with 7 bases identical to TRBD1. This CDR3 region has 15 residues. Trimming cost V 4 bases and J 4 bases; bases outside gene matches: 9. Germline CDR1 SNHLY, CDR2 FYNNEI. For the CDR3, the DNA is TGTGCCAGCAGTGCGGTTCAGGCAGGGGGCTATGGCTACACCTTC. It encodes CASSAVQAGGYGYTF.

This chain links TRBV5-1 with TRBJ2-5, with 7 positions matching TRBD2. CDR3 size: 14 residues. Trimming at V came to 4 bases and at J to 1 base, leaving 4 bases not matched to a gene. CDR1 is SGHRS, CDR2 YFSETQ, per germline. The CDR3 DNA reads TGCGCCAGCAGCCAAAGGACTAGCCAAGAGACCCAGTACTTC. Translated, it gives CASSQRTSQETQYF. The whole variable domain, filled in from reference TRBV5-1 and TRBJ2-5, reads KAGVTQTPRYLIKTRGQQVTLSCSPISGHRSVSWYQQTPGQGLQFLFEYFSETQRNKGNFPGRFSGRQFSNSRSEMNVSTLELGDSALYLCASSQRTSQETQYFGPGTRLLVL.

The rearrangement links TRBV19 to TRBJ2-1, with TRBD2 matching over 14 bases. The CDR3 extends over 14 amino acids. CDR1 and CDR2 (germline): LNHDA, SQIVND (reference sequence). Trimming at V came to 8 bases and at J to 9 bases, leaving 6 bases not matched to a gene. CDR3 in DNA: TGTGCCAGTTCGACTAGCGGGGGGGCCAGTGAGCAGTTCTTC. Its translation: CASSTSGGASEQFF.

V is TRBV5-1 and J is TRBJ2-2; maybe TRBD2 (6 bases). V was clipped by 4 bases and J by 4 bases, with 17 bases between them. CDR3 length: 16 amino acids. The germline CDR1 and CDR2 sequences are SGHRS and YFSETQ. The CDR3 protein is CASSPEGGSSTGELFF. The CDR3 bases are TGCGCCAGCAGCCCGGAGGGAGGCAGTAGCACCGGGGAGCTGTTTTTT.

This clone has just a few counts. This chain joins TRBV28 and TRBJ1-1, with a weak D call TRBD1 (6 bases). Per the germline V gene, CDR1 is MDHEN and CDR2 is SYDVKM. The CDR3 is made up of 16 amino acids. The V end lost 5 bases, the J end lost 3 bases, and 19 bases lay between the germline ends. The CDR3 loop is CASSGGWGRGDTEAFF. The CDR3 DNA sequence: TGTGCCAGCAGTGGAGGATGGGGGCGGGGGGACACTGAAGCTTTCTTT.

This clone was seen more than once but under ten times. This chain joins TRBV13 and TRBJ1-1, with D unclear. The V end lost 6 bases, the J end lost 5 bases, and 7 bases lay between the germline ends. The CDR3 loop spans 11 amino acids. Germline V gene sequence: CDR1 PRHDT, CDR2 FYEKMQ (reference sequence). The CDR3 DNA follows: TGTGCCAGCAGTGAGGAGACTGAAGCTTTCTTT. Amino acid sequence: CASSEETEAFF. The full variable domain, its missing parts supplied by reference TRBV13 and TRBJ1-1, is AAGVIQSPRHLIKEKRETATLKCYPIPRHDTVYWYQQGPGQDPQFLISFYEKMQSDKGSIPDRFSAQQFSDYHSELNMSSLELGDSALYFCASSEETEAFFGQGTRLTVV.

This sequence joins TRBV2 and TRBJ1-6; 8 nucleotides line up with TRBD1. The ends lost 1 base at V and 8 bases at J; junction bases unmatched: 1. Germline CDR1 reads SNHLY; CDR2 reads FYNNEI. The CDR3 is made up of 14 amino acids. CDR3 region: CASSEDRGYSPLHF. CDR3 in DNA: TGTGCCAGCAGTGAAGACAGGGGGTATTCACCCCTCCACTTT.

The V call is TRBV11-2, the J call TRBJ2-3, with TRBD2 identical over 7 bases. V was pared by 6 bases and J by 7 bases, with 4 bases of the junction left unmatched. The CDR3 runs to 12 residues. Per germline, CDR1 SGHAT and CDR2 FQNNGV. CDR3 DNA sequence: TGTGCCAGCAGGGGGAGGGGCTATACGCAGTATTTT. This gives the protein CASRGRGYTQYF.

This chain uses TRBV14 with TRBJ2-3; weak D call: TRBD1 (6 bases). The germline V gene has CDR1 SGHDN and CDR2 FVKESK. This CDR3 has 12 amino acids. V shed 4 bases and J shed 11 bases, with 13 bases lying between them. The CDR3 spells CASSPLGGGQYF. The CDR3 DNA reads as TGTGCCAGCAGCCCGCTAGGGGGTGGGCAGTATTTT.

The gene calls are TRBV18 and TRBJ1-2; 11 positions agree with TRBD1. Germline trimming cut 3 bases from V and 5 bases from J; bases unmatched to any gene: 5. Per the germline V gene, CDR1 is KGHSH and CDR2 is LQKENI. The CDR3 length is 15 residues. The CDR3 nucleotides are TGTGCCAGCTCACCGGGGACAGGGGGAGAGTATGGCTACACCTTC. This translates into CASSPGTGGEYGYTF.

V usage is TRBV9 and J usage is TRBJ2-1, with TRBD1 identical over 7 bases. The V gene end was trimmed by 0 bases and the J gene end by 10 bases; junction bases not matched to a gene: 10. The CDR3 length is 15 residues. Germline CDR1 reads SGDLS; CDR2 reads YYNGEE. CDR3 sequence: CASSVATGASGEQFF. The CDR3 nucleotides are TGTGCCAGCAGCGTAGCTACAGGGGCGTCGGGAGAGCAGTTCTTC.

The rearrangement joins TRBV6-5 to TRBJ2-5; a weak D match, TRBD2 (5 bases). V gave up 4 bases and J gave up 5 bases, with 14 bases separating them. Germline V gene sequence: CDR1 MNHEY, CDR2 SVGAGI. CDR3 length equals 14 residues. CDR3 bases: TGTGCCAGCAGTTTCCTAAGCGGTGGGGAGACCCAGTACTTC. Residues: CASSFLSGGETQYF.

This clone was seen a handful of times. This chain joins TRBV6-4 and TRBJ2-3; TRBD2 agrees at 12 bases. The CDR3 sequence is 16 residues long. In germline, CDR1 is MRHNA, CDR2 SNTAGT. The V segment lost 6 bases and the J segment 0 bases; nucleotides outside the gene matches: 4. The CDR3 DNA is TGTGCCAGCAGGGCTAGCGGGGGGGCTAGCACAGATACGCAGTATTTT. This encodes CASRASGGASTDTQYF.

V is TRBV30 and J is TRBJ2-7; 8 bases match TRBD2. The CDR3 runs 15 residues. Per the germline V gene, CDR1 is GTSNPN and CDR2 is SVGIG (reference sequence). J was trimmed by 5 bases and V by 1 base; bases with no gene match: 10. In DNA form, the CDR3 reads TGTGCCTGGAGTGAATTGTCCAGCGGGAGCGACGAGCAGTACTTC. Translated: CAWSELSSGSDEQYF.

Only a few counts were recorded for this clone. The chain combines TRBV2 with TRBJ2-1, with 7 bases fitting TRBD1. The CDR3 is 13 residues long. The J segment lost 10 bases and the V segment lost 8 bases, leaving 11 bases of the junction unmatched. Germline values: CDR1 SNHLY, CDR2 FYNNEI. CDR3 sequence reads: CASGPDRVGEQFF. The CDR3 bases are TGTGCCAGCGGACCCGACAGGGTAGGGGAGCAGTTCTTC.

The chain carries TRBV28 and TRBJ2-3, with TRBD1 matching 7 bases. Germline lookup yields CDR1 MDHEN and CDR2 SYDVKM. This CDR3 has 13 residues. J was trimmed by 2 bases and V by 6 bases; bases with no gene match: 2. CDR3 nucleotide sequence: TGTGCCAGCAGGGGGACAGCCACAGATACGCAGTATTTT. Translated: CASRGTATDTQYF.

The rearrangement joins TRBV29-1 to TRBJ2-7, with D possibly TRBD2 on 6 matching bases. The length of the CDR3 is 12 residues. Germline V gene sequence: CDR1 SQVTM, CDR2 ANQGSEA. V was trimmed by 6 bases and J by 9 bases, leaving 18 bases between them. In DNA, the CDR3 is TGCAGCGTGGAGGGCCCAGGGCCAGGGCAGTACTTC. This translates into CSVEGPGPGQYF.

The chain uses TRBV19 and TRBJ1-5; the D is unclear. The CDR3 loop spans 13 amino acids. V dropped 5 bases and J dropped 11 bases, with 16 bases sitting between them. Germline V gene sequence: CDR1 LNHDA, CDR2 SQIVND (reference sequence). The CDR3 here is CASSLGGKGSQHF. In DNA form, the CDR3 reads TGTGCCAGTAGTTTGGGAGGGAAGGGATCCCAGCATTTT. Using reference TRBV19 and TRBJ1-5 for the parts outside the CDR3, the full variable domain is DGGITQSPKYLFRKEGQNVTLSCEQNLNHDAMYWYRQDPGQGLRLIYYSQIVNDFQKGDIAEGYSVSREKKESFPLTVTSAQKNPTAFYLCASSLGGKGSQHFGDGTRLSIL.

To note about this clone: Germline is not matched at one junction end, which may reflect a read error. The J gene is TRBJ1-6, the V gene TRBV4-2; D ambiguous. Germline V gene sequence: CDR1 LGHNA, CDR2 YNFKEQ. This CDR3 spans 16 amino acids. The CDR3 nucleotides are TGTGCCAGCAGCCAGGCGACTGCCGATTATAATTCACCCCTCAACTTT. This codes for CASSQATADYNSPLNF.

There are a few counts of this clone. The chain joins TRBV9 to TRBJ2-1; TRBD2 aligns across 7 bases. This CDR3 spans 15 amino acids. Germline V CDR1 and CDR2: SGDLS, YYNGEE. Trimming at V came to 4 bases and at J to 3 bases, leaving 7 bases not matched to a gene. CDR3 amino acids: CASSIMGTNYNEQFF. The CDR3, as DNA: TGTGCCAGCAGCATAATGGGGACTAACTACAATGAGCAGTTCTTC. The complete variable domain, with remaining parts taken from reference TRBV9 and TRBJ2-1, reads DSGVTQTPKHLITATGQRVTLRCSPRSGDLSVYWYQQSLDQGLQFLIQYYNGEERAKGNILERFSAQQFPDLHSELNLSSLELGDSALYFCASSIMGTNYNEQFFGPGTRLTVL.

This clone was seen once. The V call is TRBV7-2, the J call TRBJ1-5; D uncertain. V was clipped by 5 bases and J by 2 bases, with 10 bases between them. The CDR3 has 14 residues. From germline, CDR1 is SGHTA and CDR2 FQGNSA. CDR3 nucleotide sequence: TGTGCCAGCAGCCTGGACTATGGCAATCAGCCCCAGCATTTT. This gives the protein CASSLDYGNQPQHF. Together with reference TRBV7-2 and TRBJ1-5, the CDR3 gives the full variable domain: GAGVSQSPSNKVTEKGKDVELRCDPISGHTALYWYRQSLGQGLEFLIYFQGNSAPDKSGLPSDRFSAERTGGSVSTLTIQRTQQEDSAVYLCASSLDYGNQPQHFGDGTRLSIL.

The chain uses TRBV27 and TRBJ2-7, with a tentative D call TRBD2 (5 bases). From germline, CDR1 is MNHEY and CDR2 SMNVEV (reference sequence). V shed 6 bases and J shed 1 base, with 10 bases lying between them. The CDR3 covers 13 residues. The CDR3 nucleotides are TGTGCCAGCAGAACGGAGGATTCCTACGAGCAGTACTTC. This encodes CASRTEDSYEQYF.